This entry lists 13 T cell receptor beta chains sequenced from one sample in a study of graft-versus-host responses after intestinal transplantation. Assay: immunoSEQ multiplex PCR; the TCRdb copy retains only in-frame clones and omits some. The sample includes 9,500 to 10,000 clones, about 90% of them seen just once. This specimen was PBMCs, taken just over 42 days after intestinal transplant. These receptors all come from a human patient who received an intestinal transplant, so some T cells may come from the graft donor.

The V call is TRBV6-1, the J call TRBJ2-7; tentatively, D is TRBD1 (6 bases). This CDR3 has 14 amino acids. In germline, CDR1 is MNHNS, CDR2 SASEGT. The V end lost 4 bases, the J end lost 3 bases, and 13 bases lay between the germline ends. The CDR3: CASSVGDINYEQYF. The CDR3 DNA follows: TGTGCCAGCAGTGTAGGGGACATTAACTACGAGCAGTACTTC.

V is TRBV6-5 and J is TRBJ1-4, with D perhaps TRBD1 (5 bases). The CDR3 spans 13 residues. V was trimmed by 3 bases and J by 7 bases, leaving 9 bases between them. In germline, CDR1 is MNHEY, CDR2 SVGAGI. The CDR3 coding sequence is TGTGCCAGCAGTTATTGGCAGGGTGAAAAACTGTTTTTT. Protein: CASSYWQGEKLFF.

The chain recombines TRBV2 with TRBJ2-1; perhaps TRBD2 as D (6 bases). CDR1 is SNHLY and CDR2 is FYNNEI in the germline V gene. This CDR3 is 13 amino acids long. Trimming removed 5 bases from V and 7 bases from J, with 12 bases in between. The CDR3 is CASSLSGVNEQFF. The CDR3 coding sequence is TGTGCCAGCAGTCTATCGGGAGTAAATGAGCAGTTCTTC.

This chain uses TRBV5-6 with TRBJ2-1, with D perhaps given as TRBD1 or TRBD2 (5 bases each). Germline CDR1 is SGHDT and CDR2 is YYEEEE. The V and J ends lost 8 bases and 7 bases respectively, with 28 bases between them. This CDR3 region has 17 residues. The CDR3 reads CASKLLGVGKADNEQFF. The CDR3 DNA follows: TGTGCCAGTAAATTATTGGGGGTAGGCAAGGCTGATAATGAGCAGTTCTTC.

V is TRBV9 and J is TRBJ2-5, with a weak D call TRBD1 (5 bases). Germline values: CDR1 SGDLS, CDR2 YYNGEE. Trimming pared 3 bases from V and 6 bases from J, leaving 21 bases between. The CDR3 length is 16 residues. For the CDR3, the DNA is TGTGCCAGCAGCGGCCGTGGACCAAGGGGTTCTCAGACCCAGTACTTC. It is translated as CASSGRGPRGSQTQYF.

As for this clone: The junction does not match germline at one end; this may be a read error. This chain joins TRBV6-1 and TRBJ1-2; D is ambiguous. From germline, CDR1 is MNHNS and CDR2 SASEGT. CDR3 length equals 17 residues. In DNA form, the CDR3 reads TGTGCCTGCAGTGAAAGAGCTGTTCGGATCGTCGACTATGGCTACACCTTC. Its translation: CACSERAVRIVDYGYTF.

The chain links TRBV7-9 to TRBJ2-7; 8 nucleotides agree with TRBD1. Per the germline V gene, CDR1 is SEHNR and CDR2 is FQNEAQ (reference sequence). CDR3 length: 19 residues. Unmatched junction bases numbered 19, after V lost 5 bases and J lost 1 base. This CDR3 reads CASSTPGPTGARRSYEQYF. The CDR3 DNA follows: TGTGCCAGCAGCACCCCGGGACCGACAGGGGCTCGGCGGTCCTACGAGCAGTACTTC.

The CDR3 nucleotides read TGCGCCAGCAGGGACGACAGAGTGGGTGCCGGGGAGCTGTTTTTT. Protein: CASRDDRVGAGELFF. This sequence joins TRBV5-1 and TRBJ2-2, with D tentatively TRBD1 (5 bases). This CDR3 is 15 amino acids long. Germline CDR1 SGHRS, CDR2 YFSETQ. Between the trimmed V and J ends, which lost 5 bases and 6 bases, there was a span of 17 bases.

The gene calls are TRBV6-1 and TRBJ2-7; D may be TRBD1 or TRBD2 (5 bases each). The CDR3 totals 13 residues. Looked up from germline, CDR1 is MNHNS and CDR2 is SASEGT. Trimming shortened V by 1 base and J by 9 bases, and 13 bases separated the two germline ends. CDR3 residues: CASSEENGTGQYF. CDR3 nucleotide sequence: TGTGCCAGCAGTGAAGAGAACGGGACGGGGCAGTACTTC.

The chain is built from TRBV7-9 and TRBJ2-1, with D possibly matching TRBD1 (6 bases). Trimming left V 1 base short and J 8 bases short, with 18 bases between. Germline V gives CDR1 SEHNR, CDR2 FQNEAQ (reference sequence). This CDR3 comprises 16 residues. The CDR3 nucleotides read TGTGCCAGCAGCTTAGGCACAGGGTCCCCGCAGGATGAGCAGTTCTTC. Translating gives CASSLGTGSPQDEQFF.

The J gene is TRBJ1-3, the V gene TRBV29-1; D unresolved. The germline V gene encodes CDR1 SQVTM and CDR2 ANQGSEA. The CDR3 has 15 residues. V was pared by 6 bases and J by 0 bases, with 15 bases between. The CDR3 nucleotides are TGCAGCGTCCTTAGGGTGGAAGCCTCTGGAAACACCATATATTTT. Translating gives CSVLRVEASGNTIYF.

Here the CDR3 reads CASSLEVGAGETQYF. As DNA, the CDR3 is TGTGCCAGCAGCTTAGAAGTGGGGGCCGGAGAGACCCAGTACTTC. V and J are TRBV7-9 and TRBJ2-5; maybe TRBD1 (6 bases). This CDR3 is 15 amino acids long. Trimming removed 1 base from V and 4 bases from J, with 13 bases in between. Germline V CDR1 and CDR2: SEHNR, FQNEAQ (reference sequence).

The CDR3 DNA is TGTGCCAGCAGCTTAGGGACAGGGGCGAATCAGCCCCAGCATTTT. Its translation is CASSLGTGANQPQHF. V usage is TRBV7-6 and J usage is TRBJ1-5; 9 bases are shared with TRBD1. V shed 1 base, J shed 4 bases, and the junction held 2 bases outside the gene matches. The length of the CDR3 is 15 residues. Germline V gene lookup returns CDR1 SGHVS and CDR2 FNYEAQ.